One and the same sample provided the 8 T cell receptor beta chains below, sequenced in a study of blood T cell repertoires in COVID-19. Assay used: immunoSEQ multiplex PCR; TCRdb lists only in-frame clones, some missing. The table includes 380,000 or so clones, around 87% detected once. The sample taken for sequencing was PBMCs or T cells enriched from blood (not recorded which). The receptors derive from a man between 25 and 39 years old who had recovered from COVID-19.

The chain recombines TRBV7-9 with TRBJ1-2; tentatively, D is TRBD1 (6 bases). Trimming took 6 bases from V and 2 from J, leaving 16 bases between them. Germline loops: CDR1 SEHNR, CDR2 FQNEAQ (reference sequence). The CDR3 runs to 15 residues. The CDR3 DNA sequence: TGTGCCAGCAGTTGGGAAACAGGGATCAACTATGGCTACACCTTC. It is translated as CASSWETGINYGYTF.

The chain has TRBV7-2 and TRBJ2-7, with D maybe TRBD1 (5 bases). The CDR3 covers 17 residues. CDR1 and CDR2 (germline): SGHTA, FQGNSA. The germline V and J ends were trimmed by 0 bases and 2 bases, with 17 bases remaining between them. CDR3 in amino acids: CASSLAGWGVKTYEQYF. The CDR3 DNA reads TGTGCCAGCAGCTTAGCTGGGTGGGGCGTGAAGACCTACGAGCAGTACTTC.

J is TRBJ2-2 and V is TRBV4-2; TRBD1 is a possible D gene (5 bases). The germline V and J ends were trimmed by 2 bases and 3 bases, with 13 bases remaining between them. The germline V gene encodes CDR1 LGHNA and CDR2 YNFKEQ. The CDR3 is made up of 16 amino acids. CDR3 nucleotides: TGTGCCAGCAGCCAACCGTTAGACAGCCACACCGGGGAGCTGTTTTTT. It yields the protein CASSQPLDSHTGELFF.

The chain has TRBV24-1 and TRBJ1-5, with TRBD1 identical over 7 bases. With 5 bases clipped from V and 7 bases from J, the junction kept 4 bases outside the gene matches. This CDR3 comprises 13 residues. Germline V gene sequence: CDR1 KGHDR, CDR2 SFDVKD. CDR3 region: CATSGQGGQPQHF. The CDR3 DNA sequence: TGTGCCACCAGTGGGCAGGGGGGACAGCCCCAGCATTTT.

The gene calls are TRBV6-1 and TRBJ2-7; TRBD1 matches 9 bases. The CDR3 has 13 residues. V lost 3 bases to trimming and J lost 12 bases; unmatched junction nucleotides: 9. Looked up from germline, CDR1 is MNHNS and CDR2 is SASEGT. The CDR3 DNA reads as TGTGCCAGCAGTGATGGGGGGACAGGGAGGCCGTACTTC. Protein product: CASSDGGTGRPYF.

This chain uses TRBV7-2 with TRBJ1-2; perhaps TRBD1 as D (5 bases). The CDR3 has 13 amino acids. Germline CDR1 SGHTA, CDR2 FQGNSA. The V gene lost 4 bases and the J gene lost 1 base, with 7 bases spanning the gap. CDR3 coding DNA: TGTGCCAGCAGCTCGGACAATAACTATGGCTACACCTTC. The encoded protein is CASSSDNNYGYTF.

The rearrangement uses TRBV7-3 and TRBJ2-2; D perhaps matches TRBD1 (5 bases). Germline V gene lookup returns CDR1 SGHTA and CDR2 FQGTGA. The V end lost 5 bases, the J end lost 4 bases, and 17 bases lay between the germline ends. CDR3 size: 16 residues. The CDR3 sequence is CASSPHPGQGTGELFF. The CDR3 DNA sequence: TGTGCCAGCAGCCCCCACCCCGGGCAGGGCACCGGGGAGCTGTTTTTT.

The chain links TRBV11-3 to TRBJ2-2; TRBD2 matches at 7 bases. V lost 5 bases and J lost 5; bases outside the gene matches: 8. The CDR3 loop spans 15 amino acids. In germline, CDR1 is SGHNT, CDR2 YENEEA. The CDR3 sequence: CASSATGGRTGELFF. The DNA for the CDR3 is TGTGCCAGCAGCGCAACGGGGGGAAGGACCGGGGAGCTGTTTTTT.